The T cell receptor beta chain described here comes from a study of blood T cell repertoires in COVID-19 (dated by TCRdb to between 2020 and 2021). Regarding the research as a whole: The collaborator samples originated in the United States, Italy and Spain and spanned the acute and convalescent phases of COVID-19. The repertoires were released in a freely available public database meant as a resource for research on the immune response to SARS-CoV-2. HLA class I and class II types, where available, came from metadata supplied by the sample provider rather than from assay-based typing. The prospective study material was composed of cDNA or gDNA derived from T cells, B-cell-depleted T cells, or PBMCs. Nearly every sample came with metadata listing a de-identified subject ID, COVID-19 status, age in years and sex. Samples were obtained from the ongoing ImmuneRACE study (first 160 participants) and from over a thousand subjects provided by 6 global collaborators. Deeply sampled blood TCRbeta repertoires from subjects exposed to, actively infected with, or recovered from COVID-19 were included in the dataset. Paper-wide results and their limitations: The quantity of clinical and demographic metadata differed by source and by participant and was supplied without curation.

TCRbeta CDR3 regions were amplified from genomic DNA by means of the immunoSEQ Assay, a bias-controlled multiplex PCR. The published analysis was carried out like this. The number of nucleated cells in each sample was estimated from the amplification of reference gene primers within the assay. To quantify the absolute abundance of each unique TCRbeta CDR3 rearrangement, sequence reads were collapsed and filtered. For each sample, productive Simpson clonality was calculated as the square root of Simpson's diversity index across productive rearrangements. The clones in this table, taken by TCRdb from immuneACCESS, are in-frame only. Not every clone is retained; where verified, under half of the shortfall comes from an unresolved V gene, and the cause of the rest is unknown. V and J calls and clone size are those listed in that table; D and trimming were worked out from the DNA. In this sample the table shows tens of thousands of clones, approximately 90% of which occur a single time. Jointly, the top ten make up about 2.3% of the sample.

Each collaborating institution followed its own protocols to collect whole blood in K2EDTA tubes. For TCRbeta analysis, collaborator samples were shipped as frozen whole blood, as isolated PBMCs, or as DNA extracted from either sample type. Concerning this clone itself: The antigen this receptor binds is unknown. Nothing much larger sits one base from this clone, and base qualities are not available.

V trim: 0 bases; J trim: 5 bases; unmatched bases: 8. CDR1 and CDR2 are read off the germline V gene as SGDLS and YYNGEE. The cysteine opens and the phenylalanine closes a CDR3 of 17 amino acids. This entry keeps only the CDR3 DNA: 51 bases, framed from base 1. Rearrangement joined TRBV9 to TRBJ2-2; 9 junctional bases match TRBD2. The source is a human donor with active COVID-19. The donor label of this sample is uncertain. Sequencing was performed on peripheral blood. The CDR3 amino acid sequence is: CASSVVLSGGRTGELFF. The DNA sequence follows: TGTGCCAGCAGCGTAGTGCTAAGCGGGGGGAGGACCGGGGAGCTGTTTTTT.